The T cell receptor (beta chain) described here comes from a study of T cells after yellow fever vaccination. Looking at the study overall: Using CD3, CD45RA, CCR7 and CD95, the EM, EMRA, CM and Tscm memory subsets were sorted. The SMART-Seq v4 Ultra Low Input method served to prepare the low-cell-number fractions.

The CDR3 covers 13 residues. Trimming stripped 3 bases from V and 2 bases from J, with 7 bases between. Study-level points and caveats: Post-booster repertoires again held most primary-vaccination clones (about 96% CD4, just under 90% CD8).

5'RACE template switching generated TCR cDNA, adding a universal primer site and UMIs. TCRdb reprocessed the 5' RACE reads with MiXCR, giving one entry per CDR3 protein. The repertoire holds approximately 22,000 distinct CDR3 sequences, with roughly 5% as singletons. This clonotype appeared many times. This specimen consisted of PBMCs, either bulk or a sorted T-cell subset (CD4+, CD8+, memory, or dextramer-sorted; not recorded which), obtained about 49 days after the first yellow fever vaccination. The receptor was isolated from a man between 18 and 29 years old who received the YFV17D yellow fever vaccine. The rearrangement links TRBV12-3 or TRBV12-4 to TRBJ1-1; D remains unclear. CDR3 loop: CASSLEINTEAFF. CDR3 in DNA: TGTGCCAGCAGTTTGGAGATAAACACTGAAGCTTTCTTT.